The clone carrying this T cell receptor beta chain was seen a few times. As yet, its antigen is unknown. The sample belongs to a study of T cell repertoires in cytomegalovirus infection. Across the whole study: Recently described HLA-C-restricted plus well-studied HLA-B-restricted CMV epitopes were used.

TCRdb recomputed calls from the reads with MiXCR, one row per CDR3 protein. The repertoire holds roughly 150,000 distinct CDR3 sequences, roughly 20% seen once, with under 30% in the top ten. Germline V gene lookup returns CDR1 SEHNR and CDR2 FQNEAQ (reference sequence). V lost 4 bases, J lost 4 bases, and 14 bases lay in between. This CDR3 contains 15 residues. This TCR was recovered from a human donor in good health (CMV status not recorded). Some clones in this sample may be carry-over from other donors' samples. This specimen was CD8+ T cells from cultured PBMCs, taken from culture after CMV antigen stimulation. This chain links TRBV7-9 with TRBJ2-1, with a possible D match to TRBD2 (5 bases). CDR3 amino acids: CASSSGPGLYNEQFF. DNA for the CDR3: TGTGCCAGCAGCTCCGGACCGGGATTATACAATGAGCAGTTCTTC.